This entry lists 29 T cell receptor beta chains sequenced from one sample in a study of CD8 T cell repertoires and HIV-1 epitope variants. Repertoires were generated with immunoSEQ multiplex PCR, while TCRdb's copy carries only in-frame clones and drops some. The table includes 80,000 to 95,000 clones, roughly 80% detected once. Material for sequencing was uncultured baseline CD8+ T cells from peripheral blood mononuclear cells (PBMCs). The receptors come from a male donor with HIV.

V and J are TRBV2 and TRBJ2-7; D gene uncertain. Germline V gene lookup returns CDR1 SNHLY and CDR2 FYNNEI. The CDR3 totals 16 residues. V gave up 3 bases and J gave up 3 bases, with 18 bases separating them. Written as DNA, the CDR3 is TGTGCCAGCAGTGATCCCACCGGGTTCCTGGGCTACGAGCAGTACTTC. It specifies CASSDPTGFLGYEQYF. Looking up the rest from reference TRBV2 and TRBJ2-7 gives the full variable domain: EPEVTQTPSHQVTQMGQEVILRCVPISNHLYFYWYRQILGQKVEFLVSFYNNEISEKSEIFDDQFSVERPDGSNFTLKIRSTKLEDSAMYFCASSDPTGFLGYEQYFGPGTRLTVT.

The V call is TRBV4-3, the J call TRBJ1-2; D might be TRBD1 (5 bases). V was clipped by 0 bases and J by 0 bases, with 8 bases between them. The CDR3 is 15 residues long. Germline V CDR1 and CDR2: LGHNA, YSLEER. Here the CDR3 DNA reads TGCGCCAGCAGCCAAGAGGGGGGTCCTAACTATGGCTACACCTTC. Its translation: CASSQEGGPNYGYTF.

The chain recombines TRBV5-1 with TRBJ2-3; D ambiguous. Trimming took off 0 bases at V and 1 base at J, with 18 bases between the two ends. From germline, CDR1 is SGHRS and CDR2 YFSETQ. The CDR3 runs 18 residues. The CDR3 is CASSLEGIRQIRTDTQYF. The CDR3 DNA reads TGCGCCAGCAGCTTGGAGGGCATCAGACAAATCCGCACAGATACGCAGTATTTT.

This clone was picked up one time. This clone may be a read error of a much larger clone one base away. The chain recombines TRBV2 with TRBJ2-7; 14 positions agree with TRBD2. The junction had 11 bases not matched to a gene; V was cut back by 4 bases and J by 6 bases. Germline-derived CDR1 and CDR2 are SNHLY and FYNNEI. The CDR3 consists of 17 residues. The CDR3 nucleotides read TGTGCCAGCAGTGCGGGACTAGCGGGAGTGGGCGCCTCCGAGCAGTACTTC. It is translated as CASSAGLAGVGASEQYF.

This chain links TRBV5-1 with TRBJ2-5; 9 nucleotides match TRBD2. CDR3 length: 15 residues. Germline CDR1 SGHRS, CDR2 YFSETQ. V gave up 0 bases and J gave up 5 bases; unmatched junction bases: 5. The CDR3 sequence is CASSLDGGGDETQYF. CDR3 sequence (DNA): TGCGCCAGCAGCTTGGATGGCGGGGGGGACGAGACCCAGTACTTC.

This clone was detected a few times. This rearrangement joins TRBV5-1 to TRBJ1-1; D is ambiguous. Germline V lookup: CDR1 SGHRS, CDR2 YFSETQ. V was shortened by 4 bases and J by 2 bases, with 12 bases between the two germline ends. The CDR3 has 14 residues. Written as DNA, the CDR3 is TGCGCCAGCAGCCCTGAAGGACCTAACACTGAAGCTTTCTTT. As protein: CASSPEGPNTEAFF. The complete variable domain, with remaining parts taken from reference TRBV5-1 and TRBJ1-1, reads KAGVTQTPRYLIKTRGQQVTLSCSPISGHRSVSWYQQTPGQGLQFLFEYFSETQRNKGNFPGRFSGRQFSNSRSEMNVSTLELGDSALYLCASSPEGPNTEAFFGQGTRLTVV.

The chain is built from TRBV30 and TRBJ2-3; D is unresolved. The germline V gene has CDR1 GTSNPN and CDR2 SVGIG (reference sequence). The CDR3 covers 13 residues. Trimming removed 0 bases from V and 1 base from J, with 5 bases in between. DNA for the CDR3: TGTGCCTGGAGTGTAGGAGGCACAGATACGCAGTATTTT. Residues: CAWSVGGTDTQYF.

This clone was seen repeatedly, ten times or more. The chain has TRBV14 and TRBJ1-2; D uncertain. Trimming took off 6 bases at V and 0 bases at J, with 8 bases between the two ends. Germline V lookup: CDR1 SGHDN, CDR2 FVKESK. The CDR3 has 13 amino acids. The CDR3 region is CASSFPSNYGYTF. Here the CDR3 DNA reads TGTGCCAGCAGTTTCCCATCTAACTATGGCTACACCTTC.

J is TRBJ2-7 and V is TRBV29-1; no clear D gene. CDR3 size: 13 residues. The germline gives CDR1 SQVTM, CDR2 ANQGSEA. V lost 3 bases and J 3 bases, leaving 12 bases between the germline ends. The CDR3 DNA follows: TGCAGCGTTGACGCGGACCGCGGCTACGAGCAGTACTTC. It yields the protein CSVDADRGYEQYF.

V and J are TRBV6-1 and TRBJ2-7; the D is unclear. This CDR3 has 11 residues. The germline gives CDR1 MNHNS, CDR2 SASEGT. V lost 5 bases and J 7 bases, leaving 9 bases between the germline ends. This CDR3 reads CASSYPREQYF. In DNA, the CDR3 is TGTGCCAGCAGTTACCCCAGGGAGCAGTACTTC.

In the case of this clone: One end of the junction is discordant with germline, which a read error may explain. This sequence joins TRBV7-7 and TRBJ2-1, with D perhaps matching TRBD2 (6 bases). Germline values: CDR1 SSHAT, CDR2 FNYEAQ (reference sequence). CDR3 length: 13 residues. The CDR3 sequence: CASSLGDAGEQFF. In DNA form, the CDR3 reads TGTGCTAGCAGCTTAGGGGATGCGGGAGAGCAGTTCTTC.

The chain has TRBV7-2 and TRBJ2-5; tentatively, D is TRBD1 or TRBD2 (5 bases each). Deletions cut 2 bases from V and 1 base from J, with 14 bases between. CDR1 and CDR2 (germline): SGHTA, FQGNSA. The CDR3 consists of 16 residues. The CDR3 DNA follows: TGTGCCAGCAGCTTATGGGTAGGGACCTCCCAAGAGACCCAGTACTTC. Residues: CASSLWVGTSQETQYF.

The V call is TRBV7-8, the J call TRBJ2-2, with TRBD2 matching over 10 bases. The germline gives CDR1 SGHVS, CDR2 FQNEAQ. CDR3 length equals 15 residues. Germline trimming cut 8 bases from V and 4 bases from J; bases unmatched to any gene: 7. Here the CDR3 reads CASQRERGGTGELFF. The CDR3 nucleotides read TGTGCCAGCCAGAGGGAGCGGGGGGGCACCGGGGAGCTGTTTTTT.

With respect to this clone: A junction boundary mismatches the germline segment, possibly from a read error. The chain joins TRBV7-9 to TRBJ2-3, with D perhaps assigned TRBD1 or TRBD2 (6 bases each). The CDR3 extends over 16 amino acids. Germline V CDR1 and CDR2: SEHNR, FQNEAQ (reference sequence). The CDR3 is CASRLGGQGSTDTQYF. CDR3 coding DNA: TGTGCCAGCAGATTAGGGGGGCAGGGGAGCACAGATACGCAGTATTTT.

J is TRBJ1-6 and V is TRBV5-1; 7 nucleotides line up with TRBD1. The CDR3 spans 14 residues. Trimming at V came to 0 bases and at J to 10 bases, leaving 4 bases not matched to a gene. Per germline, CDR1 SGHRS and CDR2 YFSETQ. The CDR3 spells CASSLDRGLSPLHF. CDR3 sequence (DNA): TGCGCCAGCAGCTTGGACAGGGGACTATCACCCCTCCACTTT.

The chain joins TRBV28 to TRBJ1-1; D remains unclear. Germline values: CDR1 MDHEN, CDR2 SYDVKM. CDR3 length equals 13 residues. The V end was cut by 2 bases, the J end by 2 bases, with 6 bases between. DNA of the CDR3: TGTGCCAGCAGTTTACCCCTTAACACTGAAGCTTTCTTT. It codes for CASSLPLNTEAFF.

This clone was counted between two and nine times. The V gene is TRBV28, the J gene TRBJ2-1, with TRBD2 matching over 10 bases. CDR1 MDHEN and CDR2 SYDVKM come from the germline V gene. V dropped 6 bases and J dropped 2; count of bases not matched to a gene: 4. CDR3 length equals 15 residues. The CDR3 region is CASRPLAGTYNEQFF. DNA of the CDR3: TGTGCCAGCAGACCACTAGCGGGGACCTACAATGAGCAGTTCTTC.

In this sample, this clone turned up a few times. The genes are TRBV5-4 and TRBJ1-1; D is perhaps TRBD1 (6 bases). Germline V gives CDR1 SGHNT, CDR2 YYREEE (reference sequence). The V end lost 4 bases, the J end lost 4 bases, and 14 bases lay between the germline ends. The CDR3 loop spans 14 amino acids. CDR3 region: CASSVPKGGTEAFF. The CDR3 region has the DNA TGTGCCAGCAGCGTACCCAAAGGGGGCACTGAAGCTTTCTTT. The full variable domain, with the rest looked up from reference TRBV5-4 and TRBJ1-1, is ETGVTQSPTHLIKTRGQQVTLRCSSQSGHNTVSWYQQALGQGPQFIFQYYREEENGRGNFPPRFSGLQFPNYSSELNVNALELDDSALYLCASSVPKGGTEAFFGQGTRLTVV.

J is TRBJ1-4 and V is TRBV15, with no clear D. Trimming stripped 1 base from V and 0 bases from J, with 6 bases between. CDR1 and CDR2 (germline): LNHNV, YYDKDF (reference sequence). CDR3 length: 15 amino acids. The chain's CDR3 is CATSRAGATNEKLFF. The CDR3 bases are TGTGCCACCAGCAGAGCGGGTGCAACTAATGAAAAACTGTTTTTT.

This chain connects TRBV7-9 to TRBJ2-1, with D possibly TRBD1 on 6 matching bases. The CDR3 spans 15 residues. CDR1 and CDR2 (germline): SEHNR, FQNEAQ (reference sequence). The V and J ends lost 5 bases and 5 bases respectively, with 16 bases between them. CDR3 sequence reads: CASSNRGSPNNEQFF. The DNA for the CDR3 is TGTGCCAGCAGCAATAGGGGGTCCCCTAACAATGAGCAGTTCTTC.

The J gene is TRBJ2-3, the V gene TRBV2, with D hard to call. Germline V gives CDR1 SNHLY, CDR2 FYNNEI. Trimming left V 2 bases short and J 3 bases short, with 12 bases between. The CDR3 runs 15 residues. The CDR3: CASSELRQETDTQYF. CDR3 coding DNA: TGTGCCAGCAGTGAACTTCGGCAGGAGACAGATACGCAGTATTTT.

This clone has a single count. The rearrangement joins TRBV27 to TRBJ2-5; a weak D match, TRBD1 (5 bases). The V and J ends lost 5 bases and 5 bases respectively, with 18 bases between them. The CDR3 totals 15 residues. The V gene's germline CDR1 is MNHEY and CDR2 SMNVEV (reference sequence). The DNA for the CDR3 is TGTGCCAGCAGTCCCCTTAATAGGGGTTACGAGACCCAGTACTTC. Residues: CASSPLNRGYETQYF.

The chain couples TRBV28 to TRBJ2-2; no firm D call. V was trimmed by 5 bases and J by 6 bases, leaving 22 bases between them. The V gene's germline CDR1 is MDHEN and CDR2 SYDVKM. There are 17 residues in the CDR3. Written as DNA, the CDR3 is TGTGCCAGCAGTCTTATATTCGGACCTAGGGCCGCCGGGGAGCTGTTTTTT. The encoded protein is CASSLIFGPRAAGELFF.

This clone was detected ten times or more. The genes are TRBV7-6 and TRBJ2-1, with D possibly matching TRBD1 (7 bases). The CDR3 covers 15 residues. Germline V gene lookup returns CDR1 SGHVS and CDR2 FNYEAQ. Trimming removed 5 bases from V and 5 bases from J, with 16 bases in between. This CDR3 reads CASSAGRGDNNEQFF. The CDR3 region has the DNA TGTGCCAGCAGCGCAGGCAGGGGGGATAACAATGAGCAGTTCTTC.

This clone appeared a few times. The CDR3 loop reads CASWTGSGANVLTF. CDR3 in DNA: TGTGCCAGCTGGACAGGGTCCGGGGCCAACGTCCTGACTTTC. The chain employs TRBV18 and TRBJ2-6; TRBD1 matches 8 bases. This CDR3 comprises 14 residues. V trimming: 7 bases; J trimming: 4 bases; junction bases outside the gene matches: 3. From germline, CDR1 is KGHSH and CDR2 LQKENI. The whole variable domain, remainder taken from reference TRBV18 and TRBJ2-6, is NAGVMQNPRHLVRRRGQEARLRCSPMKGHSHVYWYRQLPEEGLKFMVYLQKENIIDESGMPKERFSAEFPKEGPSILRIQQVVRGDSAAYFCASWTGSGANVLTFGAGSRLTVL.

CDR3 sequence reads: CASSYRAGGTEAFF. CDR3 DNA: TGTGCCAGCAGCTACAGGGCCGGTGGCACTGAAGCTTTCTTT. The gene calls are TRBV7-2 and TRBJ1-1, with D possibly matching TRBD1 (6 bases). V was cut by 4 bases and J by 4 bases, with 13 bases left in between. Germline lookup yields CDR1 SGHTA and CDR2 FQGNSA. The CDR3 loop spans 14 amino acids.

This chain links TRBV7-2 with TRBJ2-5; D might be TRBD1 (5 bases). Trimming took 5 bases from V and 5 from J, leaving 15 bases between them. Germline CDR1 is SGHTA and CDR2 is FQGNSA. This CDR3 region has 14 residues. CDR3 residues: CASSAVLGRETQYF. The CDR3 coding sequence is TGTGCCAGCAGCGCAGTCCTGGGGCGGGAGACCCAGTACTTC. Based on the CDR3 plus reference TRBV7-2 and TRBJ2-5, the full variable domain is GAGVSQSPSNKVTEKGKDVELRCDPISGHTALYWYRQSLGQGLEFLIYFQGNSAPDKSGLPSDRFSAERTGGSVSTLTIQRTQQEDSAVYLCASSAVLGRETQYFGPGTRLLVL.

The V call is TRBV5-1, the J call TRBJ2-1; TRBD2 might be the D (6 bases). Germline CDR1 reads SGHRS; CDR2 reads YFSETQ. V was clipped by 5 bases and J by 0 bases, with 15 bases between them. This CDR3 is built from 16 residues. CDR3: CASRGGRESSYNEQFF. DNA of the CDR3: TGCGCCAGCAGGGGTGGACGGGAGAGCTCCTACAATGAGCAGTTCTTC. The entire variable domain, with the rest obtained from reference TRBV5-1 and TRBJ2-1, is as follows: KAGVTQTPRYLIKTRGQQVTLSCSPISGHRSVSWYQQTPGQGLQFLFEYFSETQRNKGNFPGRFSGRQFSNSRSEMNVSTLELGDSALYLCASRGGRESSYNEQFFGPGTRLTVL.

The CDR3 DNA reads TGTGCCAGCAGTTTGGGGACAGGGGGTAATCAGCCCCAGCATTTT. Its protein product is CASSLGTGGNQPQHF. The chain is built from TRBV2 and TRBJ1-5; TRBD1 aligns across 11 bases. Trimming at V came to 5 bases and at J to 4 bases, leaving 4 bases not matched to a gene. This CDR3 contains 15 residues. CDR1 is SNHLY, CDR2 FYNNEI, per germline.